The next 20 T cell receptor beta chains were all read from a single sample in a study of shared clonotypes between healthy human individuals. Measured with immunoSEQ multiplex PCR; TCRdb has only the in-frame clones, and not every one. The sample lists 2 million to 2.5 million clones; less than 95% were seen once. The sequencing sample was made of naive CD4+ T cells from PBMCs. Indicated subset: CD45RA+ positively selected. The receptor set was obtained from a man aged 18 to 30 in good health. Some clones in this sample may be carry-over from other donors' samples.

The V and J genes are TRBV28 and TRBJ2-3; unclear D gene. Trimming removed 6 bases from V and 6 bases from J, with 19 bases in between. Germline CDR1 MDHEN, CDR2 SYDVKM. There are 15 residues in the CDR3. This CDR3 reads CASSPDLPRPDTQYF. The CDR3 DNA reads as TGTGCCAGCAGCCCGGACCTCCCCCGCCCGGATACGCAGTATTTT.

The rearrangement links TRBV27 to TRBJ2-1; 11 bases map to TRBD2. Germline V CDR1 and CDR2: MNHEY, SMNVEV (reference sequence). This CDR3 is built from 15 residues. The junction had 6 bases not matched to a gene; V was cut back by 2 bases and J by 9 bases. The CDR3 reads CASSLISGRGVEQFF. CDR3 coding DNA: TGTGCCAGCAGTTTAATTAGCGGGAGGGGAGTTGAGCAGTTCTTC.

Details on this clone: This sample includes further DNA sequences coding for the same CDR3. This chain joins TRBV11-3 and TRBJ2-3; D remains unclear. Trimming left V 5 bases short and J 0 bases short, with 6 bases between. The CDR3 runs to 13 residues. In germline, CDR1 is SGHNT, CDR2 YENEEA. The CDR3 loop is CASSPPSTDTQYF. CDR3 coding DNA: TGTGCCAGCAGCCCGCCAAGCACAGATACGCAGTATTTT.

With regard to this clone: This specimen includes other DNA sequences encoding the same CDR3. This chain links TRBV7-2 with TRBJ1-4; weak D call: TRBD1 (6 bases). The CDR3 is made up of 13 amino acids. Between the trimmed V and J ends, which lost 4 bases and 7 bases, there was a span of 10 bases. Germline CDR1 is SGHTA and CDR2 is FQGNSA. In DNA, the CDR3 is TGTGCCAGCAGCTCGGGGGGCCGTGAAAAACTGTTTTTT. Translating gives CASSSGGREKLFF.

This clone was recorded once. The rearrangement links TRBV28 to TRBJ2-1, with 11 bases aligning to TRBD2. The CDR3 covers 16 residues. J was trimmed by 5 bases and V by 3 bases; bases with no gene match: 6. CDR1 and CDR2 from the germline V gene are MDHEN and SYDVKM. The CDR3 here is CASSLLLAGEDNEQFF. As DNA, the CDR3 is TGTGCCAGCAGTTTGCTACTAGCGGGAGAGGACAATGAGCAGTTCTTC.

This chain's CDR3 is CASSGRASGYTGELFF. The CDR3 DNA reads as TGTGCCAGCAGCGGGAGGGCTAGCGGGTACACCGGGGAGCTGTTTTTT. V and J are TRBV5-8 and TRBJ2-2; 8 bases map to TRBD2. CDR1 and CDR2 from the germline V gene are SGHTS and YDEGEE. The CDR3 has 16 residues. Trimming removed 4 bases from V and 3 bases from J; junction bases left unmatched: 8.

J is TRBJ1-3 and V is TRBV9; D call uncertain. This CDR3 spans 14 amino acids. In germline, CDR1 is SGDLS, CDR2 YYNGEE. The V end was cut by 3 bases, the J end by 0 bases, with 7 bases between. The CDR3 region is CASSARVSGNTIYF. CDR3 coding DNA: TGTGCCAGCAGCGCGAGGGTCTCTGGAAACACCATATATTTT.

The chain combines TRBV28 with TRBJ1-1; D gene ambiguous. CDR3 length: 15 amino acids. Germline CDR1 reads MDHEN; CDR2 reads SYDVKM. V was trimmed by 2 bases and J by 1 base, leaving 11 bases between them. The CDR3 sequence is CASSLIWQSNTEAFF. CDR3 coding DNA: TGTGCCAGCAGTTTAATTTGGCAGTCGAACACTGAAGCTTTCTTT.

This rearrangement joins TRBV5-1 to TRBJ2-3; 8 bases are a match to TRBD2. Germline CDR1 is SGHRS and CDR2 is YFSETQ. This CDR3 has 15 residues. The J segment lost 1 base and the V segment lost 4 bases, leaving 5 bases of the junction unmatched. The CDR3 is CASSEGTSRTDTQYF. As DNA, the CDR3 is TGCGCCAGCAGCGAGGGGACTAGTCGCACAGATACGCAGTATTTT. Looking up the rest from reference TRBV5-1 and TRBJ2-3 gives the full variable domain: KAGVTQTPRYLIKTRGQQVTLSCSPISGHRSVSWYQQTPGQGLQFLFEYFSETQRNKGNFPGRFSGRQFSNSRSEMNVSTLELGDSALYLCASSEGTSRTDTQYFGPGTRLTVL.

This chain links TRBV28 with TRBJ1-5; D gene uncertain. V lost 4 bases, J lost 3 bases, and 10 bases lay in between. Germline-derived CDR1 and CDR2 are MDHEN and SYDVKM. This CDR3 has 14 residues. The CDR3 nucleotides read TGTGCCAGCAGTTCCCCCGCCGACAATCAGCCCCAGCATTTT. Protein sequence: CASSSPADNQPQHF.

The rearrangement joins TRBV7-9 to TRBJ2-7; D is unclear. Trimming cost V 5 bases and J 7 bases, with 12 bases left between them. CDR3 size: 12 residues. CDR1 is SEHNR, CDR2 FQNEAQ, per germline (reference sequence). The CDR3 bases are TGTGCCAGCAGCAGGATAGAGGAAGAGCAGTACTTC. The encoded protein is CASSRIEEEQYF.

The V gene is TRBV7-2, the J gene TRBJ2-2; D might be TRBD1 (6 bases). CDR1 is SGHTA, CDR2 FQGNSA, per germline. The CDR3 totals 15 residues. V gave up 1 base and J gave up 5 bases, with 11 bases separating them. The CDR3 bases are TGTGCCAGCAGCTTAGTGGGGGCTCGAACCGGGGAGCTGTTTTTT. Its translation: CASSLVGARTGELFF.

The V call is TRBV6-6, the J call TRBJ1-3; 10 bases align to TRBD1. Looked up from germline, CDR1 is MNHNY and CDR2 is SVGAGI (reference sequence). CDR3 length: 16 amino acids. Trimming removed 4 bases from V and 0 bases from J; junction bases left unmatched: 3. CDR3 residues: CASSLDRGNSGNTIYF. DNA for the CDR3: TGTGCCAGCAGTTTGGACAGGGGGAACTCTGGAAACACCATATATTTT.

The chain combines TRBV11-2 with TRBJ2-5; TRBD2 agrees at 11 bases. There are 13 residues in the CDR3. Germline V gene data show CDR1 as SGHAT and CDR2 as FQNNGV. V shed 5 bases and J 13 bases; nucleotides not matched to a gene: 9. CDR3 sequence reads: CASSLAGGGELYF. CDR3 DNA: TGTGCCAGCAGCCTAGCGGGAGGAGGAGAGCTGTACTTC.

The chain has TRBV7-9 and TRBJ1-2; 9 bases are shared with TRBD1. V lost 10 bases and J lost 3; bases outside the gene matches: 3. The CDR3 is 12 residues long. Germline V gene lookup returns CDR1 SEHNR and CDR2 FQNEAQ (reference sequence). CDR3 in amino acids: CATGQGHYGYTF. The CDR3 nucleotides read TGTGCCACCGGACAGGGGCACTATGGCTACACCTTC.

The chain has TRBV19 and TRBJ1-5, with 8 bases fitting TRBD1. After removal of 5 bases from V and 1 base from J, the junction contained 16 bases not matched to a gene. This CDR3 contains 19 residues. From germline, CDR1 is LNHDA and CDR2 SQIVND (reference sequence). The CDR3, as DNA: TGTGCCAGTAGTGTAGTTCGCGGAGGCCAGGGGGCGAGCAATCAGCCCCAGCATTTT. Amino acids: CASSVVRGGQGASNQPQHF.

On this clone: This sample also contains other DNA sequences that code for the same CDR3. V usage is TRBV7-2 and J usage is TRBJ2-1, with 11 bases identical to TRBD2. The CDR3 spans 16 residues. V lost 1 base, J lost 5 bases, and 4 bases stayed unmatched. CDR1 is SGHTA and CDR2 is FQGNSA in the germline V gene. The CDR3 nucleotides read TGTGCCAGCAGCTTAGTTGGGACTAGCGGAAACAATGAGCAGTTCTTC. Translating it yields CASSLVGTSGNNEQFF.

Note on this clone: Other DNA variants within this sample encode the same CDR3. This chain uses TRBV10-3 with TRBJ1-5; D is possibly TRBD1 (5 bases). This CDR3 has 14 residues. CDR1 ENHRY and CDR2 SYGVKD come from the germline V gene. V lost 0 bases and J lost 4, with 7 bases in between. The CDR3: CAISESGGNQPQHF. The CDR3 bases are TGTGCCATCAGTGAGTCTGGGGGGAATCAGCCCCAGCATTTT.

This sequence joins TRBV6-5 and TRBJ1-2, with TRBD1 as a possible D gene (5 bases). CDR1 is MNHEY, CDR2 SVGAGI, per germline. V was clipped by 0 bases and J by 6 bases, with 8 bases between them. This CDR3 is built from 13 residues. The CDR3 DNA reads TGTGCCAGCAGTTACTCAGGGGTTCATGGCTACACCTTC. Protein product: CASSYSGVHGYTF.

This sequence joins TRBV7-3 and TRBJ2-1; 10 bases are a match to TRBD2. This CDR3 has 15 amino acids. The J segment lost 4 bases and the V segment lost 3 bases, leaving 3 bases of the junction unmatched. CDR1 and CDR2 (germline): SGHTA, FQGTGA. The CDR3 protein is CASSFASGGYNEQFF. DNA of the CDR3: TGTGCCAGCAGCTTTGCTAGCGGGGGATACAATGAGCAGTTCTTC.